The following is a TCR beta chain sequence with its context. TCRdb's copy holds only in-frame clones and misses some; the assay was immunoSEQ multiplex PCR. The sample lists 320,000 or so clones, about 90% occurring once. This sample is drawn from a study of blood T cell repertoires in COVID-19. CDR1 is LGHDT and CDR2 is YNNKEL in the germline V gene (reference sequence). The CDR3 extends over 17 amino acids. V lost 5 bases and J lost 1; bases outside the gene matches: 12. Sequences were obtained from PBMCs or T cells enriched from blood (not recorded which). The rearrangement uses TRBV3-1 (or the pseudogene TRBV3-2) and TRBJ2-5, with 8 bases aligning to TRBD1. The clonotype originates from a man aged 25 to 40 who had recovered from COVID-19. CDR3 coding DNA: TGTGCCAGCAGCTCCAACCTTCCCGGGACAGGCCAAGAGACCCAGTACTTC. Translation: CASSSNLPGTGQETQYF.